The T cell receptor (beta chain) described here comes from a study of cytomegalovirus exposure and HLA in healthy donors (TCRdb year 2017). In terms of the full investigation: According to an earlier analysis of a few hundred of the donors, about 179 million T cells yielded approximately 120 million unique TCR beta sequences and approximately 300 Gb of sequence data. An early release covering more than 500 HLA-typed donors comprised approximately 290 gigabases of sequencing data and approximately 80 million unique TCR sequences. Among the roughly 410 genotyped donors, around 81% belonged to the genetic ancestry cluster associated with self-reported Caucasian donors. The study aimed to test whether signatures of past pathogen exposure could be identified by cataloging public T cell receptors. Using immunosequencing, the study profiled T cell repertoires from 550 to 750 subjects and related those repertoires to cytomegalovirus serostatus. Along with the approximately 700-subject first cohort, a separate validation cohort of 120 different subjects was used. High-throughput TCR immunosequencing, statistical association of individual TCRs with disease status, and machine learning were combined to predict cytomegalovirus infection status. To study patterns of TCR occurrence, a later analysis re-analyzed previously published TCR beta repertoires from 500 to 850 donors and added high-resolution HLA genotyping. The later analysis used no new phenotypic data to find candidate immune exposures, relying instead on TCR beta sequences and their occurrence across donors. An earlier analysis of 500 to 750 of the donors applied high-throughput TCR beta sequencing to assess whether each TCR beta V gene segment acted as functional or pseudogenic. Alongside the repertoire data, information on donor age, sex, ethnicity and CMV serostatus was compiled. A later genetic analysis took genome-wide SNP genotypes for about three fifths of the 666 donors and used that subset as a discovery cohort. Every discovery cohort repertoire had been produced on one sequencing platform. Both class I and class II loci were covered by HLA typing, at four-digit resolution. Typing coverage varied by locus: about 620-630 donors for A, B, C, DRB1 and DQB1; approximately 500 for DQA1; around 610 for DPA1; some 470 for DPB1. Because of strong linkage in the cohort, four to six DR-DQ haplotypes were treated as single units for association and clustering. Across approximately 400 genotyped donors of the cohort, an average of about 220,000 unique TCR beta nucleotide sequences per donor were sequenced, and 15% to 20% of those sequences were non-productive. Findings and caveats that apply to the study as a whole: Because counts were too low, approximately 15 rarely observed V segments, including chromosome 9 orphons, were excluded from the earlier analysis of several hundred of the donors. The presence/absence analyses assumed that sequencing depth was roughly uniform across donors, and that assumption may not be true. The classifier was reported to diagnose cytomegalovirus status with high specificity and sensitivity in both the original and validation cohorts. A later analysis reported that several top co-occurrence clusters appeared linked to parvovirus B19, influenza, CMV and Epstein-Barr virus. Because some donors lacked HLA typing at each locus, the association tests relied only on the typed subset. The 87-base-pair reads could not distinguish some IMGT-functional V segments, including TRBV6-2 and TRBV6-3, so those segments were excluded. According to a later analysis, TCR association rates differed among HLA loci, with DRB1 alleles showing the most associated TCRs and HLA-C alleles showing the fewest. A total of about 150 TCR beta chains were listed by the study as associated with cytomegalovirus. A few of the identified cytomegalovirus-associated TCR beta chains were confirmed in vitro to be specific for cytomegalovirus antigens. Across donors, most TCR sequences were observed very rarely, whereas some public TCRs were present in many individuals. A group of highly shared sequence variants was considered likely to be a technical artifact of the sequencing pipeline. Linkage disequilibrium might explain the correlated functional status among segregating V segments, but an unknown experimental factor could not be ruled out. A later genetic analysis associated a missense DCLRE1C variant with V-gene and J-gene trimming of TCR beta chains, and an independent cohort replicated the association. The authors suggested that the approach could potentially be generalized to other disease states and immunological phenotypes. Specific HLA alleles were associated with around 18,000 TCR beta sequences at a false discovery rate of 0.05 in a later analysis. When HLA alleles, especially DR and DQ, strongly co-occurred, attributing TCR associations to individual alleles was difficult. In a later analysis, most CMV-associated TCR beta chains were found to appear HLA-restricted, with HLA associations seemingly driven largely by CMV exposure. An earlier analysis of some 560 of the donors showed that most TCR beta V segments appeared in productive rearrangements either about 87% or about 30% of the time, which broadly matched IMGT annotations. The only immune exposure information available for the cohort was CMV serostatus. In a later genetic analysis, fewer N-insertions in productive TCRs were reported among donors in an Asian-associated ancestry cluster than the roughly 700-donor mean. The cohort was sequenced for TCR beta chains only, and without alpha or paired-chain data the features that could be detected were limited. A further reported finding was that TCR beta sequences accurately predicted the HLA-A and HLA-B alleles for most subjects in the first cohort. A later analysis found that HLA-associated TCR beta chains were more clonally expanded and had lower generation probabilities than equally common non-associated chains.

The cohort was made up of around 720 healthy bone marrow donors. At the time of sampling, all cohort members were nominally healthy, though unrecorded immune exposures were likely present. The donor was CMV seronegative and belonged to the group of over 300 seronegative cohort members. Each donor provided a peripheral blood sample, and peripheral blood mononuclear cells were used for TCR beta sequencing. The Qiagen DNeasy Blood Extraction Kit was used to extract genomic DNA from the blood cell samples. Receptor libraries were prepared by the immunoSEQ multiplex PCR assay. A mixture of 60 forward primers for TCR Vbeta segments and 13 reverse primers for TCR Jbeta segments was used in the multiplex PCR. A multiplex PCR assay on genomic DNA amplified the CDR3 region of rearranged TCR beta genes. On the Illumina HiSeq System, the amplified TCR beta libraries were sequenced as 87-base-pair reads. In the source study's methods: A later analysis tallied 75 million to 85 million unique TCR beta chains across the 666 repertoires, and some 12 million of those chains were shared by two or more donors. To remove PCR and sequencing errors, raw reads were error-corrected and collapsed into unique sequences using a nearest-neighbor algorithm that merged closely related sequences. CDR3 sequences were aligned to IMGT reference sequences to assign V, D and J gene segments. Each retained sequence needed at least a six-nucleotide match to both a V gene segment and a J gene segment. A rearrangement was called productive if the CDR3 had no stop codons and remained in frame with V and J, and every other rearrangement was called non-productive. Following IMGT convention, CDR3 was defined as the stretch from the second conserved V-encoded cysteine to the conserved J-encoded phenylalanine. Sequences without an unambiguous match to a single V gene segment were excluded from the earlier analysis of 450 to 650 of the donors. In an earlier analysis of roughly 500 of the donors, V segments were called functional above 56.7% productive rearrangements and were called segregating when the between-donor standard deviation exceeded 5%. A statistical classification framework was built for diagnosing cytomegalovirus status from the catalog of TCR beta chain sequences. In a later analysis, TCR nucleotide sequences were compared against IMGT/GENE-DB human TR gene sequences so that V and J genes could be assigned. The TCRdist pipeline was used in a later analysis to assign CDR3 sequences and most-parsimonious VDJ recombination scenarios. In a later analysis, each TCR beta chain was defined by its CDR3 amino acid sequence together with its V-gene family, and reads lacking a unique V-gene family were excluded. To address suspected cross-contamination and a sequencing artifact, a later analysis removed some 620 highly shared, low-generation-probability nucleotide sequences. In a later analysis, a clonal expansion index was calculated for each public chain from normalized within-repertoire ranks of inferred template counts. A later analysis computed generation probabilities with a VDJ recombination model fitted to out-of-frame rearrangements, and checked the results against IGoR. In a later analysis, TCR-TCR, TCR-HLA and TCR-CMV co-occurrence was scored with hypergeometric tests, and a repertoire-size bias correction was applied to TCR pairs. A later analysis estimated false discovery rates by permuting HLA or CMV assignments 20 times. In a later analysis, co-occurring TCRs were grouped using DBSCAN, with TCRdist sequence similarity added in when clustering inside HLA-allele-positive subsets. Repertoires with fewer than 30,000 or more than 120,000 public chains, plus five repertoires with anomalous nucleotide sharing, were excluded from co-occurrence clustering. Not all clones reach the TCRdb copy of this immuneACCESS table, which keeps in-frame sequences only. Checked studies attribute under half of the gap to unresolved V genes and leave the rest unexplained. For V, J and clone size, that table is used; D and trimming come from the DNA. The sample yields some 110,000 clones; around 71% were counted once. 0.79% of the sample goes to the ten largest clones.

On this clone: The antigen it binds to is not known. No much larger clonotype is one base removed from it; base qualities were not supplied.

Clipping removes 4 bases from V and 3 bases from J, with 4 as the unmatched junction base count. The germline V gene (reference sequence) yields SEHNR for CDR1 and FQNEAQ for CDR2. From its cysteine to its phenylalanine, the CDR3 spans 15 amino acids. Kept here is only the CDR3 DNA, which spans 45 bases and is read in frame from base 1. The sample taken for sequencing was PBMCs. The chain was built from TRBV7-9 and TRBJ2-1, with 9 bases matching TRBD2. The TCR was taken from a boy between 10 and 17 years old in good health and CMV-seronegative. The CDR3 corresponds to CASSSGTSNYNEQFF. The DNA is TGTGCCAGCAGCTCCGGGACTAGCAACTACAATGAGCAGTTCTTC.